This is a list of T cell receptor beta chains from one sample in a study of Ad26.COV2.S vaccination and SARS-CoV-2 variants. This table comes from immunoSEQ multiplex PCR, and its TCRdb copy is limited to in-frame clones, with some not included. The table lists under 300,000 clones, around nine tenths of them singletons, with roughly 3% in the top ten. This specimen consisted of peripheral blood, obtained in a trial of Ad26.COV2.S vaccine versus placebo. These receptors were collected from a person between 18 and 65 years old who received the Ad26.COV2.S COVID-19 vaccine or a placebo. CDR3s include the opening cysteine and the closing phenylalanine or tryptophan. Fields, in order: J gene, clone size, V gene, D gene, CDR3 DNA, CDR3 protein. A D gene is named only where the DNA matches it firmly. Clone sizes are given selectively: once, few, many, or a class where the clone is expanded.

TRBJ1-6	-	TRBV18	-	TGTGCCAGCTCACCGGGTACCAATTCACCCCTCCACTTT	CASSPGTNSPLHF
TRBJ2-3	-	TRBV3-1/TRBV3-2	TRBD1	TGTGCCAGCAGCCAAGATCCTTGGGACAGGGGAACAGATACGCAGTATTTT	CASSQDPWDRGTDTQYF
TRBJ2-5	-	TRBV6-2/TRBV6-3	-	TGTGCCAGCAGTTATGAGAGCACCCGACGGCAAGAGACCCAGTACTTC	CASSYESTRRQETQYF
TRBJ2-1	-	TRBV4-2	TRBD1	TGTGCCAGCAGCCAGCCGGGACAGGGAACGGGCAATGAGCAGTTCTTC	CASSQPGQGTGNEQFF
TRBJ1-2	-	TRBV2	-	TGTGCCAGCAGCGAAACCTCCCGGGTCTGCTTC	CASSETSRVCF
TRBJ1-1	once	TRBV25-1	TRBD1	TGTGCCAGCAGTAGTCGGACAGGGAACACTGAAGCTTTCTTT	CASSSRTGNTEAFF
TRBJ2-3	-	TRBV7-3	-	TGTGCCAGCAGCTTAACGTTCGGCAGGGTAAATGGAGATACGCAGTATTTT	CASSLTFGRVNGDTQYF
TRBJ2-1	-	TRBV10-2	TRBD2	TGCGCCAGCAGCCTCAGCGGGGGGTCCTACAATGAGCAGTTCTTC	CASSLSGGSYNEQFF
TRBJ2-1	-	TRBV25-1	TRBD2	TGTGCCAGCAGTGACCTCGGGACTAGCTGGGTCAGTGAGCAGTTCTTC	CASSDLGTSWVSEQFF
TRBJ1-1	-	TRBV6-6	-	TGTGCCAGCAGTTACACAGGTCTAACTGAAGCTTTCTTT	CASSYTGLTEAFF
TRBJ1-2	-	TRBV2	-	TGTGCCAGCAGTGAAGGTGTGGGTGTCTATGGCTACACCTTC	CASSEGVGVYGYTF
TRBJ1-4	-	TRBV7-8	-	TGTGCCAGCAGCTTAGGGCCTAATGAAAAACTGTTTTTT	CASSLGPNEKLFF
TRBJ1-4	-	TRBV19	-	TGTGCCAGTAGTTTAACAGGGAGGCTGTTTTTT	CASSLTGRLFF
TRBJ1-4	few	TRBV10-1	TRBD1	TGCGCCAGCAGACAGGGACAGACTAATGAAAAACTGTTTTTT	CASRQGQTNEKLFF
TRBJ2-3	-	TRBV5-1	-	TGCGCCAGCAGCTTGGCACCCGGGGGTGTCGCAGATACGCAGTATTTT	CASSLAPGGVADTQYF